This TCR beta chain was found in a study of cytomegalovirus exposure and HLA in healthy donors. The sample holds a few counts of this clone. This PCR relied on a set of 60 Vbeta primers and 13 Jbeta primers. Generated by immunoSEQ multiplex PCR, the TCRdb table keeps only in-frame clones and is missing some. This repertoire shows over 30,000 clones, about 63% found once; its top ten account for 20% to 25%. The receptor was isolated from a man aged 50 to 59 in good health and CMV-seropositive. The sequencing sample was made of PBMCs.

The CDR3 sequence: CASSPGAGANVLTF. The CDR3 DNA reads as TGTGCCAGCAGTCCAGGGGCTGGGGCCAACGTCCTGACTTTC. This chain uses TRBV6-1 with TRBJ2-6; TRBD1 might be the D (6 bases). Trimming removed 5 bases from V and 2 bases from J, with 7 bases in between. Germline CDR1 MNHNS, CDR2 SASEGT. The CDR3 consists of 14 residues.